This TCR beta chain was obtained from a study of CD8 T cells in ankylosing spondylitis. Findings and caveats of the study: Made up of about eight highly homologous variants, a TCR beta motif appeared characteristic of ankylosing spondylitis blood. In synovial fluid and blood from reactive arthritis, some motif variants were previously reported. Within matched ankylosing spondylitis synovial fluid, disease-linked clones were reportedly significantly enriched.

As to this clonotype: Its target is unknown.

Using its own MiXCR run on the 5' RACE reads, TCRdb lists one record per CDR3 protein. This table has roughly 370,000 distinct CDR3 sequences, around 24% appearing once. The clonotype comes from a male donor with ankylosing spondylitis. The material sequenced was blood, either unsorted or a sorted T cell fraction (not recorded which).

CDR3 amino acids: CASSLAVLAGGYNEQFF. CDR3 DNA sequence: TGCGCCAGCAGCTTGGCAGTTTTGGCGGGGGGTTACAATGAGCAGTTCTTC. This sequence joins TRBV5-1 and TRBJ2-1; 8 bases map to TRBD2. This CDR3 contains 17 residues. The germline CDR1 and CDR2 sequences are SGHRS and YFSETQ. J was trimmed by 4 bases and V by 0 bases; bases with no gene match: 9.